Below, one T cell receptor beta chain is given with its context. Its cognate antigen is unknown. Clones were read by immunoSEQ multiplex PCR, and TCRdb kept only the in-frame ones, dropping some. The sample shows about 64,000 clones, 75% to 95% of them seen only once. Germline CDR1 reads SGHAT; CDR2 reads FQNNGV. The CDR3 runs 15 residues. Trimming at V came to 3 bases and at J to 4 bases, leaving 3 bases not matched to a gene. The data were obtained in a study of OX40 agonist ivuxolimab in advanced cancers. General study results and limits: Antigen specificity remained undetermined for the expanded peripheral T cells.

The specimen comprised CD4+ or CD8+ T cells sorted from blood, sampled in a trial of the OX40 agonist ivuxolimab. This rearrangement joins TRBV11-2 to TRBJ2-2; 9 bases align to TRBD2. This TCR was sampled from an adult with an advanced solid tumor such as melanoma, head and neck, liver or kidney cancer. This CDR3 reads CASSLREGSTGELFF. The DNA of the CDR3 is TGTGCCAGCAGCTTGCGGGAGGGAAGCACCGGGGAGCTGTTTTTT.